Below are 23 T cell receptor beta chains sequenced from a single sample in a study of CXCR3-negative and CXCR3-positive naive CD8 T cells. Libraries of TRB cDNA were made by 5' RACE and carried UMIs. No DNA is given; TCRdb re-called the 5' RACE reads and lists each CDR3 protein once. The sample has around 52,000 distinct CDR3 sequences. The sample comprised memory CD8+ T cells from blood. The origin of the receptors is a human donor in good health. Some clones in this sample may be carry-over from other donors' samples.

The gene calls are TRBV7-2 and TRBJ2-3; the D call from TCRdb, TRBD2, cannot be confirmed without DNA. This CDR3 spans 17 amino acids. Germline V lookup: CDR1 SGHTA, CDR2 FQGNSA. The CDR3 region is CASSLSWLAGYMDTQYF.

The chain joins TRBV25-1 to TRBJ2-3. There are 11 residues in the CDR3. CDR1 is MGHDK, CDR2 SYGVNS, per germline. CDR3 region: CASSEFGTQYF.

The rearrangement uses TRBV29-1 and TRBJ2-1; TCRdb's D call, TRBD1, is unchecked because there is no DNA. Per germline, CDR1 SQVTM and CDR2 ANQGSEA. This CDR3 is built from 12 residues. The chain's CDR3 is CSATDWAEEQFF.

V is TRBV12-3 or TRBV12-4 and J is TRBJ2-1; TCRdb calls TRBD2, which cannot be checked without DNA. This CDR3 is 17 amino acids long. The CDR3 is CASSPGTSGGLYNEQFF.

The V call is TRBV5-6, the J call TRBJ2-5; checking the TCRdb D call of TRBD1 is not possible without DNA. The CDR3 covers 16 residues. Germline V gene sequence: CDR1 SGHDT, CDR2 YYEEEE. The CDR3 is CASSEDLTRVSETQYF.

The chain has TRBV21-1 and TRBJ2-2; TCRdb gives TRBD2 as the D gene, but with no DNA this cannot be confirmed. TRBV21-1 is tagged as a pseudogene. This CDR3 has 19 residues. The CDR3 region is CASSNVRTSGGEDTGELFF.

The V and J genes are TRBV4-3 and TRBJ2-1; TCRdb designates TRBD2, a call that cannot be tested without DNA. Germline V gene data show CDR1 as LGHNA and CDR2 as YSLEER. The CDR3 is 17 residues long. CDR3 amino acids: CASSQGRGGASYNEQFF.

J is TRBJ1-1 and V is TRBV9; lacking DNA, the TRBD1 call made by TCRdb goes unchecked. CDR1 SGDLS and CDR2 YYNGEE come from the germline V gene. CDR3 length: 15 amino acids. CDR3 in amino acids: CASSVDKGMNTEAFF.

J is TRBJ1-1 and V is TRBV5-1; the D call of TRBD1 rests on TCRdb alone, since no DNA is present to check it. The CDR3 runs 14 residues. The germline V gene encodes CDR1 SGHRS and CDR2 YFSETQ. This chain's CDR3 is CASSLAGGGTEAFF.

This chain uses TRBV7-6 with TRBJ2-5; TCRdb's assignment of TRBD1 cannot be checked, as there is no DNA. Germline lookup yields CDR1 SGHVS and CDR2 FNYEAQ. CDR3 length equals 18 residues. Here the CDR3 reads CASSSAPGTGGFLETQYF.

This sequence joins TRBV13 and TRBJ2-1; without DNA, the TCRdb call of TRBD1 cannot be checked. CDR3 length equals 15 residues. Germline CDR1 and CDR2: PRHDT and FYEKMQ (reference sequence). This chain's CDR3 is CASSFKGGTYNEQFF.

The chain joins TRBV10-2 to TRBJ2-5; TCRdb reports TRBD1, a call that lacks DNA to check it against. Germline assignment: CDR1 WSHSY and CDR2 SAAADI. The CDR3 is 15 amino acids. CDR3 loop: CATTSYRDNQETQYF.

V gene TRBV6-2 or TRBV6-3 combines with J gene TRBJ2-3. Looked up from germline, CDR1 is MNHEY and CDR2 is SVGEGT. CDR3 length equals 13 residues. The CDR3 loop is CASSYHEADTQYF.

This CDR3 reads CASSFTDTQYF. V gene TRBV28 combines with J gene TRBJ2-3. The CDR3 covers 11 residues. CDR1 and CDR2 from the germline V gene are MDHEN and SYDVKM.

The chain uses TRBV28 and TRBJ1-1; TCRdb proposes TRBD1, but this gene call is untestable without DNA. The germline V gene encodes CDR1 MDHEN and CDR2 SYDVKM. This CDR3 has 14 residues. CDR3 loop: CASSFSGANTEAFF.

This rearrangement joins TRBV4-3 to TRBJ1-4. Germline V CDR1 and CDR2: LGHNA, YSLEER. The CDR3 loop spans 18 amino acids. The CDR3 here is CASSQEKGWELLRGKLFF.

The chain recombines TRBV15 with TRBJ2-7; with no DNA, the TCRdb D assignment of TRBD1 cannot be verified. This CDR3 spans 16 amino acids. CDR1 LNHNV and CDR2 YYDKDF come from the germline V gene (reference sequence). This CDR3 is CATSRDEGTGTHEQYF.

This chain links TRBV29-1 with TRBJ2-7; no DNA is available, so the TRBD1 call from TCRdb remains unchecked. Per the germline V gene, CDR1 is SQVTM and CDR2 is ANQGSEA. The CDR3 has 13 residues. CDR3 loop: CSAQHRGRYEQYF.

The chain couples TRBV6-6 to TRBJ2-1. The CDR3 runs 14 residues. The germline V gene encodes CDR1 MNHNY and CDR2 SVGAGI (reference sequence). CDR3 sequence: CASSSQGPYNEQFF.

This rearrangement joins TRBV12-3 or TRBV12-4 to TRBJ2-7; checking the TCRdb D call of TRBD1 is not possible without DNA. CDR3 length: 14 amino acids. The CDR3 protein is CASSPRDTSYEQYF.

The chain uses TRBV29-1 and TRBJ2-1; TCRdb selects TRBD1, and the lack of DNA leaves this call unchecked. The germline V gene has CDR1 SQVTM and CDR2 ANQGSEA. This CDR3 contains 14 residues. The CDR3 here is CSVPGQGIFDEQFF.

The J gene is TRBJ2-3, the V gene TRBV28; TCRdb outputs TRBD2, but without DNA this stays unchecked. CDR1 and CDR2 (germline): MDHEN, SYDVKM. The CDR3 runs to 16 residues. The chain's CDR3 is CASSPRTSGSTDTQYF.

The rearrangement uses TRBV21-1 and TRBJ2-1; as DNA is missing, the TRBD2 call by TCRdb cannot be tested. TRBV21-1 is marked as a pseudogene. This CDR3 region has 16 residues. The chain's CDR3 is CASSTCGEGSYNEQFF.